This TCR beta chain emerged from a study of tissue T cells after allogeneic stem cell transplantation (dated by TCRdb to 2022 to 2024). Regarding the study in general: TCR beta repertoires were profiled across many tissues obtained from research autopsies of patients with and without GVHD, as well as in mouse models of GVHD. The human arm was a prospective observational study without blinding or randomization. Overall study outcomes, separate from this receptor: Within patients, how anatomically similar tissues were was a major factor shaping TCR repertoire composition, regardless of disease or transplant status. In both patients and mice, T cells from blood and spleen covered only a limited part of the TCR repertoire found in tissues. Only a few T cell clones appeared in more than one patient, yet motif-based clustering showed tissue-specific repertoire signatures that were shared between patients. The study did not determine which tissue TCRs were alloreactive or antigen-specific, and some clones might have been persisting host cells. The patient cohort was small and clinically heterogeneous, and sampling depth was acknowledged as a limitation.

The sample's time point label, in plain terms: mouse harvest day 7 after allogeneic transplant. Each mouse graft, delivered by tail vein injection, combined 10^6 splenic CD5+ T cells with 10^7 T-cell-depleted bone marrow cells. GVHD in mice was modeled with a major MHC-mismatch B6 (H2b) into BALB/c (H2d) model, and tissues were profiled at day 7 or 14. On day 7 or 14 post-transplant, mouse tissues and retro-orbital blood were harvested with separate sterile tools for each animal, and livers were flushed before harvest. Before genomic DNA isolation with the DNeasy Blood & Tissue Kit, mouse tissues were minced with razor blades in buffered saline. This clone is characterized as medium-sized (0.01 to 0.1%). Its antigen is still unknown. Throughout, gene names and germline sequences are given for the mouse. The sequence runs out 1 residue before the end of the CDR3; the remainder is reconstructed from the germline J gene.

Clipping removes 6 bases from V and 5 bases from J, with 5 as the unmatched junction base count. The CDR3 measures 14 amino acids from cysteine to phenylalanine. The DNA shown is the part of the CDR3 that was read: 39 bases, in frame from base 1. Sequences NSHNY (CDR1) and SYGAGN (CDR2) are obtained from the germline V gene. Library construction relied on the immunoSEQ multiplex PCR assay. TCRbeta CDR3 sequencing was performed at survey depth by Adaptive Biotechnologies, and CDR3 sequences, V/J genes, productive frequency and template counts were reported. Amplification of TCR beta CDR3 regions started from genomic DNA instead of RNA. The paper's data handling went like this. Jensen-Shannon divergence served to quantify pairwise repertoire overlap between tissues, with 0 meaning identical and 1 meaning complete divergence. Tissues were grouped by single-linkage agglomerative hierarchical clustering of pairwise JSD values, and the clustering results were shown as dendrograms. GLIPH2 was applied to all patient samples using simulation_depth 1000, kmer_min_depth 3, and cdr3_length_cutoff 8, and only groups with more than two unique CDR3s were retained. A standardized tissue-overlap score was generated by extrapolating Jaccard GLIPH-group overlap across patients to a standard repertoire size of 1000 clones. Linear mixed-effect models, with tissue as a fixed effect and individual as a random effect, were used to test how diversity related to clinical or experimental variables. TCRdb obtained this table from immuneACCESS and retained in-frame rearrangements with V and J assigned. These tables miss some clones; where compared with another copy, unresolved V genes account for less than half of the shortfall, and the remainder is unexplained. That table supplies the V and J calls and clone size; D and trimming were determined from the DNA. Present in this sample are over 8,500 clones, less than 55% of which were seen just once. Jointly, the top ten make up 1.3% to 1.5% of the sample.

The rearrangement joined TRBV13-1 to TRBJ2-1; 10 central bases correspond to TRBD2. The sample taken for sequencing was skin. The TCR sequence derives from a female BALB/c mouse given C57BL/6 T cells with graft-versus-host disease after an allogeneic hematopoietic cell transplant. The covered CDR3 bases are TGTGCCAGCATCGGGACTGGGGCCGATGCTGAGCAGTTC. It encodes CASIGTGADAEQF. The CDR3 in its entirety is CASIGTGADAEQFF.